The next 10 T cell receptor beta chains were all read from a single sample in a study of blood T cell repertoires in COVID-19. Repertoires were generated with immunoSEQ multiplex PCR, while TCRdb's copy carries only in-frame clones and drops some. The sample lists nearly 200,000 clones; nearly 90% were seen once. The material sequenced was peripheral blood. The receptor source for this set is a woman between 40 and 50 years old who had recovered from COVID-19.

This sequence joins TRBV19 and TRBJ2-3, with 11 bases lining up with TRBD2. V shed 7 bases, J shed 6 bases, and the junction held 9 bases outside the gene matches. The germline V gene encodes CDR1 LNHDA and CDR2 SQIVND (reference sequence). The CDR3 loop spans 15 amino acids. CDR3 bases: TGTGCCAGTACTCCTATAGCGGGAGGGCCTGATACGCAGTATTTT. It codes for CASTPIAGGPDTQYF. Drawing the rest from reference TRBV19 and TRBJ2-3, the complete variable domain is DGGITQSPKYLFRKEGQNVTLSCEQNLNHDAMYWYRQDPGQGLRLIYYSQIVNDFQKGDIAEGYSVSREKKESFPLTVTSAQKNPTAFYLCASTPIAGGPDTQYFGPGTRLTVL.

V gene TRBV30 combines with J gene TRBJ2-1; 10 bases agree with TRBD2. CDR1 and CDR2 (germline): GTSNPN, SVGIG (reference sequence). The CDR3 covers 18 residues. Trimming removed 2 bases from V and 7 bases from J; junction bases left unmatched: 17. DNA of the CDR3: TGTGCCTGGAGTCCTCTTGGTAGCGGGAGGATTTCTGCGAATGAGCAGTTCTTC. Its translation is CAWSPLGSGRISANEQFF.

The V and J genes are TRBV30 and TRBJ1-5; D ambiguous. The CDR3 covers 15 residues. Germline CDR1 and CDR2: GTSNPN and SVGIG (reference sequence). Trimming cost V 0 bases and J 0 bases, with 9 bases left between them. The CDR3 coding sequence is TGTGCCTGGAGTGTCCTCGGCGGTAGCAATCAGCCCCAGCATTTT. Residues: CAWSVLGGSNQPQHF.

The chain joins TRBV7-2 to TRBJ2-1; TRBD2 matches at 11 bases. This CDR3 has 16 amino acids. Trimming at V came to 0 bases and at J to 3 bases, leaving 1 base not matched to a gene. The germline V gene encodes CDR1 SGHTA and CDR2 FQGNSA. The CDR3 DNA reads TGTGCCAGCAGCTTAGCCGGGACTAGCGGCTACAATGAGCAGTTCTTC. Translated: CASSLAGTSGYNEQFF.

This chain uses TRBV6-5 with TRBJ2-2; possible D gene TRBD2, 6 bases. V was pared by 6 bases and J by 3 bases, with 14 bases between. Per the germline V gene, CDR1 is MNHEY and CDR2 is SVGAGI. This CDR3 is built from 15 residues. Here the CDR3 DNA reads TGTGCCAGCAGGAGAACGGGAGTTGACACCGGGGAGCTGTTTTTT. It codes for CASRRTGVDTGELFF.

This sequence joins TRBV7-9 and TRBJ1-5; D is undetermined. This CDR3 contains 13 residues. Germline CDR1 reads SEHNR; CDR2 reads FQNEAQ (reference sequence). V lost 1 base and J lost 8, with 9 bases in between. CDR3 sequence (DNA): TGTGCCAGCAGCTTAGGGGGAGCTGAGCCCCAGCATTTT. Protein product: CASSLGGAEPQHF.

The chain uses TRBV9 and TRBJ2-1; perhaps TRBD2 as D (6 bases). Trimming pared 4 bases from V and 15 bases from J, leaving 20 bases between. Germline assignment: CDR1 SGDLS and CDR2 YYNGEE. The CDR3 is 13 residues long. Here the CDR3 reads CASSKIGEASRFF. The CDR3 nucleotides are TGTGCCAGCAGCAAGATTGGGGAGGCTTCTCGGTTCTTC.

This chain connects TRBV30 to TRBJ1-1, with 8 bases identical to TRBD1. The length of the CDR3 is 16 residues. Germline V gene lookup returns CDR1 GTSNPN and CDR2 SVGIG (reference sequence). With V trimmed by 4 bases and J by 1 base, 11 bases remained unmatched. The CDR3 DNA reads TGTGCCTGGACCGACGGACAGGGTATCTGGAACACTGAAGCTTTCTTT. Translation: CAWTDGQGIWNTEAFF.

The chain couples TRBV6-5 to TRBJ1-1; D unresolved. Looked up from germline, CDR1 is MNHEY and CDR2 is SVGAGI. The CDR3 is 14 amino acids. The V and J ends lost 6 bases and 4 bases respectively, with 15 bases between them. This CDR3 is CASSPAGMSTEAFF. The CDR3 DNA reads as TGTGCCAGCAGCCCCGCCGGGATGAGCACTGAAGCTTTCTTT.

The rearrangement joins TRBV11-3 to TRBJ2-7; 7 nucleotides agree with TRBD1. This CDR3 region has 13 residues. The germline V gene has CDR1 SGHNT and CDR2 YENEEA. Unmatched junction bases numbered 0, after V lost 2 bases and J lost 2 bases. The CDR3 bases are TGTGCCAGCAGCTTAACAGGGGCCTACGAGCAGTACTTC. It yields the protein CASSLTGAYEQYF.